This T cell receptor beta chain is from a study of CD8+CD57+ T cells in acquired aplastic anemia. Study background: Recorded DNA amounts for sorted CD4+ and CD8+ cells had an average of approximately 3 ug. Study-level results: Patients and controls were found to share twenty-nine CD8+ CDR3 sequences.

This clonotype was observed at least ten times. What it recognizes is unknown. It was genomic DNA that served as the template for profiling TCR beta VDJ and CDR3. TCRdb reprocessed the reads via MiXCR and lists one record per CDR3 protein. Seen here are about 220,000 distinct CDR3 sequences, approximately 35% observed once, and the top ten hold roughly 1.1%. The CDR3 extends over 14 amino acids. Germline V gives CDR1 DFQATT, CDR2 SNEGSKA (reference sequence). Losses at the gene ends were 0 bases for V and 1 base for J; bases not matched to a gene: 2. The clonotype originates from a human donor in good health, serving as a control. The chain has TRBV20-1 and TRBJ1-2, with 7 bases matching TRBD1. The specimen sequenced was sorted CD4+, CD8+, or CD8+CD57+ T cells (not recorded which) from PBMCs. Written as DNA, the CDR3 is TGCAGTGCTAGAGACCGACAGGGTAACTATGGCTACACCTTC. Amino acid sequence: CSARDRQGNYGYTF.